The following is a T cell receptor (beta chain) sequence with its context. Sequencing was performed with immunoSEQ multiplex PCR; in TCRdb, only in-frame clones are kept and a portion is missing. The sample lists about 62,000 clones, 92% seen once, with 0.62% in the top ten. The sample originates from a study of OX40 agonist ivuxolimab in advanced cancers. This CDR3 comprises 15 residues. Unmatched junction bases numbered 9, after V lost 4 bases and J lost 4 bases. Germline V lookup: CDR1 SGHNT, CDR2 YYREEE (reference sequence). The material was CD4+ or CD8+ T cells sorted from blood, obtained in a trial of the OX40 agonist ivuxolimab. V gene TRBV5-4 combines with J gene TRBJ1-1; TRBD1 aligns across 8 bases. This TCR was sampled from an adult with an advanced solid tumor such as melanoma, head and neck, liver or kidney cancer. In DNA, the CDR3 is TGTGCCAGCAGCCAAAGGACAGGGCTGGGCACTGAAGCTTTCTTT. Amino acid sequence: CASSQRTGLGTEAFF.